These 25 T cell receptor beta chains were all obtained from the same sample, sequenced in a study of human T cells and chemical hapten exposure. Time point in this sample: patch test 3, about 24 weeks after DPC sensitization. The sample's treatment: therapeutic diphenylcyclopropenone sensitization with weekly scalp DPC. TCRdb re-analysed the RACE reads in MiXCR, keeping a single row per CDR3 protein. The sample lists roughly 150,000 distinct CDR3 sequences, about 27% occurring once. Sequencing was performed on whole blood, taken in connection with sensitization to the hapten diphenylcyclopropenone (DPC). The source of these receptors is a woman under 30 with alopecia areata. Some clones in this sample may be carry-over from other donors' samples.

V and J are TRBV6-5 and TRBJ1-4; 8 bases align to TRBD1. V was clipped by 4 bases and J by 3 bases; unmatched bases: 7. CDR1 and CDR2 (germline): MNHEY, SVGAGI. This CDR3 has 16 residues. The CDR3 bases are TGTGCCAGCAGTTCCAAAAACAGGGGGGCTAATGAAAAACTGTTTTTT. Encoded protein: CASSSKNRGANEKLFF.

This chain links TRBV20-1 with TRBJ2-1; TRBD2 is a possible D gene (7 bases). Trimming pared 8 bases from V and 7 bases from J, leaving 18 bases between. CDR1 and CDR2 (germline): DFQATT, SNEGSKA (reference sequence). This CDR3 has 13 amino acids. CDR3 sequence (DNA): TGCAGTCGGATGGATCGGGGGGCAAATGAGCAGTTCTTC. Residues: CSRMDRGANEQFF.

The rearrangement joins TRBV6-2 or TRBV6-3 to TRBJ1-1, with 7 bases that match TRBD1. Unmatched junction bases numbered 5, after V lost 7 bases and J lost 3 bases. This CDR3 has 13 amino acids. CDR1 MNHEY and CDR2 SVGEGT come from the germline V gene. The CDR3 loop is CASTKQGYTEAFF. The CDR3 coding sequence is TGTGCCAGCACGAAACAGGGGTACACTGAAGCTTTCTTT.

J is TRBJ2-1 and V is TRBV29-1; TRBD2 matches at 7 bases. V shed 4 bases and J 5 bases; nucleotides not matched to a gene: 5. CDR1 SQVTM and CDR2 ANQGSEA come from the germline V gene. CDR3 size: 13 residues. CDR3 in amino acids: CSVVGGGNNEQFF. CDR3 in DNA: TGCAGCGTTGTTGGGGGGGGAAACAATGAGCAGTTCTTC.

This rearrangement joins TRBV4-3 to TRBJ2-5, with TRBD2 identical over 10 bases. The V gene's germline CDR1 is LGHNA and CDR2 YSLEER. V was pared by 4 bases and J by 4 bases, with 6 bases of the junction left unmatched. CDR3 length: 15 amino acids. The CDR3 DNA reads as TGCGCCAGCAGCCCGGAACTAGCGGGAAGAGAGACCCAGTACTTC. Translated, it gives CASSPELAGRETQYF.

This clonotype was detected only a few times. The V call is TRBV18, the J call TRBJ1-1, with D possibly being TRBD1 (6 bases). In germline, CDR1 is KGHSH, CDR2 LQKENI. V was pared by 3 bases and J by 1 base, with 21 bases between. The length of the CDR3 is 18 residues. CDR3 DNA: TGTGCCAGCTCACCTCTCACTGGGGGCAGCGGGGGGAACACTGAAGCTTTCTTT. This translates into CASSPLTGGSGGNTEAFF.

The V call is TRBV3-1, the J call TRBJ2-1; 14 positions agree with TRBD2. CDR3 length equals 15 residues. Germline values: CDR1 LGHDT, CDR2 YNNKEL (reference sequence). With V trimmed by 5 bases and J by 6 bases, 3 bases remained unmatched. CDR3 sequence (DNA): TGTGCCAGCAGCTACGGGACTAGCGGGAGCAATGAGCAGTTCTTC. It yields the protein CASSYGTSGSNEQFF.

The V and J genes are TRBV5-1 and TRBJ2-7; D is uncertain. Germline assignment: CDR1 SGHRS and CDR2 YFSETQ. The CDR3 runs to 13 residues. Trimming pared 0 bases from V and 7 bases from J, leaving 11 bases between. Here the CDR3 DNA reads TGCGCCAGCAGCTTGGGCAGCAACCTTGAGCAGTACTTC. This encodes CASSLGSNLEQYF. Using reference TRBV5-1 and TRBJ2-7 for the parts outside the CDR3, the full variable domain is KAGVTQTPRYLIKTRGQQVTLSCSPISGHRSVSWYQQTPGQGLQFLFEYFSETQRNKGNFPGRFSGRQFSNSRSEMNVSTLELGDSALYLCASSLGSNLEQYFGPGTRLTVT.

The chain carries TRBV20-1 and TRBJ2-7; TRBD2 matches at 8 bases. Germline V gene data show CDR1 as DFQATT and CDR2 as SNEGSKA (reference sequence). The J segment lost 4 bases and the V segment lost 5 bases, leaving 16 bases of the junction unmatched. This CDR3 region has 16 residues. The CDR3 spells CSASLITGTRGYEQYF. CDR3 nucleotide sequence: TGCAGTGCTTCCCTAATTACCGGGACTAGGGGGTACGAGCAGTACTTC.

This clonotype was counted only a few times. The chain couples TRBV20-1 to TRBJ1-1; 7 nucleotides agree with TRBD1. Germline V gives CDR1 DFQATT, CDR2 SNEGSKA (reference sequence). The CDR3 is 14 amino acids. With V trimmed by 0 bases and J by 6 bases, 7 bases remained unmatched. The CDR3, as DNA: TGCAGTGCTAGAGAGGGTGACAGGGTCTCTGAAGCTTTCTTT. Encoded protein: CSAREGDRVSEAFF.

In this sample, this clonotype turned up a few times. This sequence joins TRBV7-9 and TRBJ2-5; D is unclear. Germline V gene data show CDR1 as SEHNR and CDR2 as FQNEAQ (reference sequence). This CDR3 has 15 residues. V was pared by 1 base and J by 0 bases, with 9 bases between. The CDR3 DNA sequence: TGTGCCAGCAGCTTAGACAGCGAGTACCAAGAGACCCAGTACTTC. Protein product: CASSLDSEYQETQYF.

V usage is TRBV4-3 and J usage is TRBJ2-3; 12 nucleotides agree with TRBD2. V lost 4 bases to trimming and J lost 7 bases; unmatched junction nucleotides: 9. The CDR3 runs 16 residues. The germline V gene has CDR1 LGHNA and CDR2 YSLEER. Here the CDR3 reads CASSRKTSGSLHTQYF. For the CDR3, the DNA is TGCGCCAGCAGCCGAAAGACTAGCGGGAGTCTACATACGCAGTATTTT.

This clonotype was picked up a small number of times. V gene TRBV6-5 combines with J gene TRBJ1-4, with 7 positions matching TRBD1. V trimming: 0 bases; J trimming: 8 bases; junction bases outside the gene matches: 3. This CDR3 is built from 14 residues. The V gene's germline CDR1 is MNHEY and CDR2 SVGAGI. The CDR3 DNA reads TGTGCCAGCAGTTACTCGACAGGGTGGGAAAAACTGTTTTTT. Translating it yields CASSYSTGWEKLFF.

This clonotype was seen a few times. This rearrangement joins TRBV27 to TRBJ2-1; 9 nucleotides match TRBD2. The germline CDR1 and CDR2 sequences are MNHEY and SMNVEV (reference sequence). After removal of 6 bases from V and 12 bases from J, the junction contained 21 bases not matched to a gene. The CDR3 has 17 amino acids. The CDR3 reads CASSRLQTGTSNDGQFF. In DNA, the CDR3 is TGTGCCAGCAGCCGATTACAGACCGGGACTAGCAATGACGGGCAGTTCTTC.

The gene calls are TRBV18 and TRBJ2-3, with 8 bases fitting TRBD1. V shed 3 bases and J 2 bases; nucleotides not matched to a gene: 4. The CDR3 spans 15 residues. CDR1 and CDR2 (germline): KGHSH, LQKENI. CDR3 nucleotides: TGTGCCAGCTCACCCCGACAGGGGTCCACAGATACGCAGTATTTT. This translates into CASSPRQGSTDTQYF.

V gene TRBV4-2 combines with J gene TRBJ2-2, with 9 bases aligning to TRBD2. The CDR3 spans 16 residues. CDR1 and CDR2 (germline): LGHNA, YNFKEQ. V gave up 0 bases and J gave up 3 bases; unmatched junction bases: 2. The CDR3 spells CASSQDLAGYTGELFF. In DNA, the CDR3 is TGTGCCAGCAGCCAAGACCTAGCGGGGTACACCGGGGAGCTGTTTTTT.

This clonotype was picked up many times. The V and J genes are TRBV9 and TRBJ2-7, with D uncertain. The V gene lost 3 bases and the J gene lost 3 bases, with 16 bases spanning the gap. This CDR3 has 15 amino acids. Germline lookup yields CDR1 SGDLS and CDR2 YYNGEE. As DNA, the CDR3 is TGTGCCAGCAGCGGTACACGAACTGGGGACTACGAGCAGTACTTC. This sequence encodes CASSGTRTGDYEQYF.

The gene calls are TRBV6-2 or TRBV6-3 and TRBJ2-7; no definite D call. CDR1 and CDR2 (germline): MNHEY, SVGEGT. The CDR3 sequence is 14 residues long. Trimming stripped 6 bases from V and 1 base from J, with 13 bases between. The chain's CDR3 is CASRLGPKSYEQYF. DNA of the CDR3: TGTGCCAGCAGACTCGGACCAAAATCCTACGAGCAGTACTTC.

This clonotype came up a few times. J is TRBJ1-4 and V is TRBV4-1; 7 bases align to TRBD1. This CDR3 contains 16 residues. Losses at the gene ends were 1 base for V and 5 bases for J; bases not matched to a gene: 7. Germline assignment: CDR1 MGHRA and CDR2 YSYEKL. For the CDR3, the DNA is TGCGCCAGCAGCCAAGGGACAGGTGCCATGAATGAAAAACTGTTTTTT. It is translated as CASSQGTGAMNEKLFF.

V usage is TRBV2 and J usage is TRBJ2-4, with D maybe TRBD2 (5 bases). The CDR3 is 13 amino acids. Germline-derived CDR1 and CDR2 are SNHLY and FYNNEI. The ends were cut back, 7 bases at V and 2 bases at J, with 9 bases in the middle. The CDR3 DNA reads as TGTGCCAGCACGGGGTCCCCCAAAAACATTCAGTACTTC. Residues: CASTGSPKNIQYF.

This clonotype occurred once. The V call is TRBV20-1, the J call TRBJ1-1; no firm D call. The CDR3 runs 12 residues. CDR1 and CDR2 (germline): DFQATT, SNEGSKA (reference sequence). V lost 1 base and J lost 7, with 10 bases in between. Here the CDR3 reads CSARVTAGEAFF. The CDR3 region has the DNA TGCAGTGCTAGAGTAACGGCAGGTGAAGCTTTCTTT.

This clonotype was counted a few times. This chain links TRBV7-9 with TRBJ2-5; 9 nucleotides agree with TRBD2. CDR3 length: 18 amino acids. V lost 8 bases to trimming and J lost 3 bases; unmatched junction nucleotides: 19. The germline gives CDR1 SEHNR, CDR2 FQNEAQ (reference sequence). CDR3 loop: CASLRAGASGNPKETQYF. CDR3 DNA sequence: TGTGCCAGCCTGCGTGCCGGGGCTAGCGGGAATCCAAAAGAGACCCAGTACTTC.

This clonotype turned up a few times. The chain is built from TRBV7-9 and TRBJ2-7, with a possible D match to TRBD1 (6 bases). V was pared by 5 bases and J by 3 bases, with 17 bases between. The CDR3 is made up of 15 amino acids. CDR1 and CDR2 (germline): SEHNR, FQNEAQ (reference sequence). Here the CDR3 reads CASSPSTGPHYEQYF. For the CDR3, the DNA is TGTGCCAGCAGCCCTTCGACAGGACCACACTACGAGCAGTACTTC. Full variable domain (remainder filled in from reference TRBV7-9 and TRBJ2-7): DTGVSQNPRHKITKRGQNVTFRCDPISEHNRLYWYRQTLGQGPEFLTYFQNEAQLEKSRLLSDRFSAERPKGSFSTLEIQRTEQGDSAMYLCASSPSTGPHYEQYFGPGTRLTVT.

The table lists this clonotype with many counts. CDR3 bases: TGTGCCAGCAGCTTACAAGAGACCCAGTACTTC. Translated, it gives CASSLQETQYF. The V and J genes are TRBV7-2 and TRBJ2-5; D is unresolved. Germline V gene lookup returns CDR1 SGHTA and CDR2 FQGNSA. The CDR3 has 11 residues. Trimming left V 2 bases short and J 2 bases short, with 0 bases between.

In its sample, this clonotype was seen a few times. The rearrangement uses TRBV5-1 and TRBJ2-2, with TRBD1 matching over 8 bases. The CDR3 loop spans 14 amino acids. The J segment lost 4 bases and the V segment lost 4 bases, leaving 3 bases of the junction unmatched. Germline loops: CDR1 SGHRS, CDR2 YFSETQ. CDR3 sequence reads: CASSTGGGTGELFF. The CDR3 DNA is TGCGCCAGCAGCACAGGGGGTGGCACCGGGGAGCTGTTTTTT.